These T cell receptor beta chains were read from a single sample in a study of beta chain features in type 1 diabetes. Profiled with immunoSEQ multiplex PCR; TCRdb holds only in-frame clones, not every one. The sample records 600,000 to 650,000 clones, about 14% being singletons. Sequencing was performed on naive CD4+ T cells from blood. These TCRs come from a man aged 18 to 29 in good health. The CDR3 runs from the conserved cysteine through the conserved F or W. Fields, in order: J gene, D gene, clone size, V gene, CDR3 protein, CDR3 DNA. A D gene is named only where the DNA matches it firmly. Clone sizes are given selectively: once, few, many, or a class where the clone is expanded.

j_call: TRBJ2-2
d_call: TRBD1
clone_size: few
v_call: TRBV7-2
cdr3_aa: CASRYRTGVNTGELFF
cdr3_nt: TGTGCCAGCAGATACCGGACAGGGGTGAACACCGGGGAGCTGTTTTTT

j_call: TRBJ2-2
d_call: TRBD2
clone_size: few
v_call: TRBV7-2
cdr3_aa: CASSLLAGPGELFF
cdr3_nt: TGTGCCAGCAGCCTATTAGCGGGGCCCGGGGAGCTGTTTTTT

j_call: TRBJ1-2
d_call: .
clone_size: few
v_call: TRBV6-1
cdr3_aa: CASRETGNYGYTF
cdr3_nt: TGTGCCAGCAGGGAAACAGGAAACTATGGCTACACCTTC

j_call: TRBJ2-3
d_call: TRBD1
clone_size: few
v_call: TRBV29-1
cdr3_aa: CSVTGTGDTDTQYF
cdr3_nt: TGCAGCGTGACCGGGACAGGGGACACAGATACGCAGTATTTT

j_call: TRBJ2-5
d_call: TRBD2
clone_size: few
v_call: TRBV7-2
cdr3_aa: CASSGGTSGGKKTQYF
cdr3_nt: TGTGCCAGCAGCGGAGGGACTAGCGGGGGGAAGAAGACCCAGTACTTC

j_call: TRBJ1-4
d_call: .
clone_size: .
v_call: TRBV5-1
cdr3_aa: CASSWGDLGEKLFF
cdr3_nt: TGCGCCAGCAGTTGGGGCGACCTCGGTGAAAAACTGTTTTTT

j_call: TRBJ1-1
d_call: .
clone_size: .
v_call: TRBV7-9
cdr3_aa: CAVVGGEDTEAFF
cdr3_nt: TGTGCCGTCGTCGGGGGCGAGGACACTGAAGCTTTCTTT

j_call: TRBJ2-5
d_call: TRBD2
clone_size: few
v_call: TRBV15
cdr3_aa: CATSRGSRTSSQETQYF
cdr3_nt: TGTGCCACCAGCAGAGGCTCCAGGACTAGCAGCCAAGAGACCCAGTACTTC

j_call: TRBJ2-1
d_call: .
clone_size: .
v_call: TRBV9
cdr3_aa: CASSAGTKYNEQFF
cdr3_nt: TGTGCCAGCAGCGCCGGGACAAAATACAATGAGCAGTTCTTC

j_call: TRBJ1-1
d_call: TRBD1
clone_size: .
v_call: TRBV25-1
cdr3_aa: CASSETTGGWRNTEAFF
cdr3_nt: TGTGCCAGCAGCGAAACAACAGGGGGTTGGAGGAACACTGAAGCTTTCTTT

j_call: TRBJ2-5
d_call: TRBD1
clone_size: .
v_call: TRBV9
cdr3_aa: CASSPWTGAETQYF
cdr3_nt: TGTGCCAGCAGCCCATGGACAGGGGCGGAGACCCAGTACTTC

j_call: TRBJ2-2
d_call: .
clone_size: .
v_call: TRBV5-1
cdr3_aa: CASSLDALNTGELFF
cdr3_nt: TGCGCCAGCAGCTTGGACGCGCTTAACACCGGGGAGCTGTTTTTT

j_call: TRBJ1-2
d_call: .
clone_size: .
v_call: TRBV11-2
cdr3_aa: CASSLEASGGYTF
cdr3_nt: TGTGCCAGCAGCTTAGAGGCAAGCGGAGGCTACACCTTC

j_call: TRBJ1-2
d_call: .
clone_size: few
v_call: TRBV4-2
cdr3_aa: CASSQAGKAAGSYGYTF
cdr3_nt: TGTGCCAGCAGCCAGGCAGGCAAGGCAGCGGGGAGCTATGGCTACACCTTC

j_call: TRBJ2-7
d_call: .
clone_size: few
v_call: TRBV14
cdr3_aa: CASSQPGTSTGSYEQYF
cdr3_nt: TGTGCCAGCAGCCAACCGGGGACATCCACCGGGTCCTACGAGCAGTACTTC

j_call: TRBJ1-4
d_call: .
clone_size: .
v_call: TRBV7-2
cdr3_aa: CASSLDRTNEKLFF
cdr3_nt: TGTGCCAGCAGCTTAGACCGAACTAATGAAAAACTGTTTTTT

j_call: TRBJ2-5
d_call: TRBD2
clone_size: .
v_call: TRBV9
cdr3_aa: CASSGASGAQETQYF
cdr3_nt: TGTGCCAGCAGCGGAGCTAGCGGAGCCCAAGAGACCCAGTACTTC

j_call: TRBJ2-3
d_call: .
clone_size: .
v_call: TRBV2
cdr3_aa: CASSGASTDTQYF
cdr3_nt: TGTGCCAGCAGTGGGGCTAGCACAGATACGCAGTATTTT

j_call: TRBJ2-4
d_call: TRBD1
clone_size: .
v_call: TRBV29-1
cdr3_aa: CSVGDRVAKNIQYF
cdr3_nt: TGCAGCGTTGGGGACAGAGTAGCCAAAAACATTCAGTACTTC

j_call: TRBJ2-1
d_call: TRBD2
clone_size: few
v_call: TRBV6-4
cdr3_aa: CASSDSASGSNEQFF
cdr3_nt: TGTGCCAGCAGTGACTCGGCTAGCGGGAGTAATGAGCAGTTCTTC

j_call: TRBJ2-2
d_call: .
clone_size: few
v_call: TRBV7-2
cdr3_aa: CASSLRLNTGELFF
cdr3_nt: TGTGCCAGCAGCTTAAGACTCAACACCGGGGAGCTGTTTTTT

j_call: TRBJ1-4
d_call: .
clone_size: .
v_call: TRBV7-2
cdr3_aa: CASSFSQDNEKLFF
cdr3_nt: TGTGCCAGCAGCTTTTCACAGGATAATGAAAAACTGTTTTTT

j_call: TRBJ2-7
d_call: .
clone_size: .
v_call: TRBV19
cdr3_aa: CASSIRSVTGVPQQYF
cdr3_nt: TGTGCCAGTAGTATCCGTTCTGTGACGGGAGTTCCCCAGCAGTACTTC

j_call: TRBJ2-3
d_call: TRBD1
clone_size: few
v_call: TRBV29-1
cdr3_aa: CSVLGQVLTDTQYF
cdr3_nt: TGCAGCGTTCTCGGACAGGTCCTCACAGATACGCAGTATTTT

j_call: TRBJ2-1
d_call: .
clone_size: few
v_call: TRBV11-2
cdr3_aa: CASSPLGAIGQFF
cdr3_nt: TGTGCCAGCAGCCCCCTGGGTGCAATTGGGCAGTTCTTC

j_call: TRBJ2-5
d_call: .
clone_size: .
v_call: TRBV9
cdr3_aa: CASSVVGRSQETQYF
cdr3_nt: TGTGCCAGCAGCGTAGTTGGAAGATCCCAAGAGACCCAGTACTTC

j_call: TRBJ1-2
d_call: .
clone_size: .
v_call: TRBV20-1
cdr3_aa: CSAATGNGYTF
cdr3_nt: TGCAGTGCTGCCACGGGGAATGGCTACACCTTC

j_call: TRBJ2-1
d_call: TRBD1
clone_size: .
v_call: TRBV28
cdr3_aa: CASSPQDRDYNEQFF
cdr3_nt: TGTGCCAGCAGTCCCCAGGACAGGGATTACAATGAGCAGTTCTTC

j_call: TRBJ1-2
d_call: .
clone_size: .
v_call: TRBV6-5
cdr3_aa: CASSYLGGSYGYTF
cdr3_nt: TGTGCCAGCAGTTACCTGGGAGGGAGCTATGGCTACACCTTC

j_call: TRBJ2-7
d_call: .
clone_size: few
v_call: TRBV2
cdr3_aa: CASSADRLYEHSEYF
cdr3_nt: TGTGCCAGCAGTGCTGACAGGTTGTACGAGCATAGCGAGTACTTC

j_call: TRBJ2-2
d_call: .
clone_size: .
v_call: TRBV9
cdr3_aa: CASSVQTGTGELFF
cdr3_nt: TGTGCCAGCAGCGTACAGACCGGCACCGGGGAGCTGTTTTTT

j_call: TRBJ2-1
d_call: TRBD2
clone_size: few
v_call: TRBV15
cdr3_aa: CATSRDRSGRQFF
cdr3_nt: TGTGCCACCAGCAGAGATCGAAGCGGGAGGCAGTTCTTC

j_call: TRBJ2-4
d_call: TRBD1
clone_size: .
v_call: TRBV9
cdr3_aa: CASSPNPRGLAKNIQYF
cdr3_nt: TGTGCCAGCAGCCCAAACCCCAGGGGGCTAGCCAAAAACATTCAGTACTTC

j_call: TRBJ2-2
d_call: .
clone_size: .
v_call: TRBV4-3
cdr3_aa: CASSQDEGVRTGELFF
cdr3_nt: TGCGCCAGCAGCCAAGATGAGGGGGTTCGAACCGGGGAGCTGTTTTTT

j_call: TRBJ2-7
d_call: TRBD1
clone_size: few
v_call: TRBV5-6
cdr3_aa: CASVSARTGVPYEQYF
cdr3_nt: TGTGCCAGCGTATCCGCACGGACAGGGGTACCCTACGAGCAGTACTTC

j_call: TRBJ2-2
d_call: .
clone_size: few
v_call: TRBV5-4
cdr3_aa: CASSGQYQGYNGELFF
cdr3_nt: TGTGCCAGCAGCGGCCAGTACCAGGGGTATAACGGGGAGCTGTTTTTT

j_call: TRBJ1-2
d_call: TRBD1
clone_size: .
v_call: TRBV9
cdr3_aa: CASSAGDRRYGYTF
cdr3_nt: TGTGCCAGCAGCGCAGGGGACAGACGCTATGGCTACACCTTC

j_call: TRBJ2-7
d_call: TRBD1
clone_size: .
v_call: TRBV7-9
cdr3_aa: CASSRRDRANYEQYF
cdr3_nt: TGTGCCAGCAGCCGTCGGGACAGGGCGAACTACGAGCAGTACTTC

j_call: TRBJ1-3
d_call: .
clone_size: few
v_call: TRBV11-2
cdr3_aa: CASSPTGGRSGNTIYF
cdr3_nt: TGTGCCAGCAGCCCCACGGGGGGCAGGTCTGGAAACACCATATATTTT

j_call: TRBJ2-5
d_call: .
clone_size: .
v_call: TRBV4-1
cdr3_aa: CASSQRYASQETQYF
cdr3_nt: TGCGCCAGCAGCCAGCGTTATGCAAGTCAAGAGACCCAGTACTTC

j_call: TRBJ2-2
d_call: .
clone_size: .
v_call: TRBV18
cdr3_aa: CASSPSDTGELFF
cdr3_nt: TGTGCCAGCTCACCTTCGGACACCGGGGAGCTGTTTTTT

j_call: TRBJ2-2
d_call: .
clone_size: few
v_call: TRBV12-2
cdr3_aa: CASRPGAPGTGELFF
cdr3_nt: TGTGCAAGTCGCCCTGGGGCACCGGGCACCGGGGAGCTGTTTTTT

j_call: TRBJ1-2
d_call: .
clone_size: .
v_call: TRBV7-9
cdr3_aa: CASSLAPGEDYGYTF
cdr3_nt: TGTGCCAGCAGCTTAGCGCCAGGGGAGGACTATGGCTACACCTTC

j_call: TRBJ1-1
d_call: .
clone_size: .
v_call: TRBV29-1
cdr3_aa: CSVPHRADMNTEAFF
cdr3_nt: TGCAGCGTACCACACCGCGCTGACATGAACACTGAAGCTTTCTTT

j_call: TRBJ1-2
d_call: .
clone_size: few
v_call: TRBV27
cdr3_aa: CASSLSKLGAVANYGYTF
cdr3_nt: TGTGCCAGCAGTTTATCGAAGTTGGGGGCTGTGGCTAACTATGGCTACACCTTC

j_call: TRBJ2-5
d_call: .
clone_size: few
v_call: TRBV5-1
cdr3_aa: CASSSAQETQYF
cdr3_nt: TGCGCCAGCAGCTCCGCCCAAGAGACCCAGTACTTC

j_call: TRBJ1-5
d_call: .
clone_size: .
v_call: TRBV7-3
cdr3_aa: CASSPRGNQPQHF
cdr3_nt: TGTGCCAGCAGCCCCAGGGGTAATCAGCCCCAGCATTTT

j_call: TRBJ2-1
d_call: .
clone_size: .
v_call: TRBV5-6
cdr3_aa: CASSLRSLHSYNEQFF
cdr3_nt: TGTGCCAGCAGCTTACGTTCGCTCCACTCCTACAATGAGCAGTTCTTC

j_call: TRBJ2-7
d_call: .
clone_size: few
v_call: TRBV30
cdr3_aa: CAWSVVEQYF
cdr3_nt: TGTGCCTGGAGTGTTGTAGAGCAGTACTTC

j_call: TRBJ2-5
d_call: TRBD2
clone_size: .
v_call: TRBV6-1
cdr3_aa: CASSATPPSGGETQYF
cdr3_nt: TGTGCCAGCAGTGCTACCCCTCCTTCGGGAGGGGAGACCCAGTACTTC

j_call: TRBJ2-1
d_call: .
clone_size: .
v_call: TRBV9
cdr3_aa: CASSHTRTRTASEQFF
cdr3_nt: TGTGCCAGCTCCCATACCCGTACAAGGACGGCCAGTGAGCAGTTCTTC

j_call: TRBJ2-1
d_call: TRBD2
clone_size: few
v_call: TRBV18
cdr3_aa: CASSPQASGRAIEQFF
cdr3_nt: TGTGCCAGCTCACCGCAAGCTAGCGGGAGGGCCATTGAGCAGTTCTTC